This T cell receptor beta chain was captured by sequencing in a study of T cells after yellow fever vaccination. For the study at large: Those fractions that held only low numbers of cells were prepared using the SMART-Seq v4 Ultra Low Input RNA kit.

TCRdb re-called the 5' RACE reads with MiXCR, one entry per CDR3 protein. The sample has roughly 160,000 distinct CDR3 sequences; 9.3% are singletons. This CDR3 comprises 14 residues. V lost 4 bases and J 5 bases, leaving 14 bases between the germline ends. Germline V gives CDR1 SGHDN, CDR2 FVKESK. Broader study findings: Contaminating bulk clonotypes could be abundant in FACS-sorted repertoires.

On this clonotype itself: Antigen specificity is unknown.

The chain joins TRBV14 to TRBJ2-5, with D maybe TRBD2 (6 bases). The TCR comes from a man aged 18 to 30 who received the YFV17D yellow fever vaccine. The input for sequencing was CD8+ T cells sorted from PBMCs, taken 45 days after the yellow fever booster vaccination. Here the CDR3 reads CASSPWTMRETQYF. In DNA form, the CDR3 reads TGTGCCAGCAGCCCCTGGACTATGAGGGAGACCCAGTACTTC.